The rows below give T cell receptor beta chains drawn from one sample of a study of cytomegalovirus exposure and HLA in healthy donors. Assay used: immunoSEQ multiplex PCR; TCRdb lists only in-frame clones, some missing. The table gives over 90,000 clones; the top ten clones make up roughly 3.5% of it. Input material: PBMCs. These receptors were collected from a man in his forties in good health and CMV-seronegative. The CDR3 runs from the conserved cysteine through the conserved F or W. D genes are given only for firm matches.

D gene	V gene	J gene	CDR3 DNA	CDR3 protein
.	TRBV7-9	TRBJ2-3	TGTGCCAGCAGCGCCCCCGGAGCAGATACGCAGTATTTT	CASSAPGADTQYF
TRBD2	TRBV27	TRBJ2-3	TGTGCCAGCAGCTTTAGCGGGAGAGGAACAGATACGCAGTATTTT	CASSFSGRGTDTQYF
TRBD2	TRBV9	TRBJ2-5	TGTGCCAGCAGCGTAGACCCTCCCGGCGGGAGCTTGGAGACCCAGTACTTC	CASSVDPPGGSLETQYF
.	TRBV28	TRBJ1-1	TGTGCCAGCAGTTTTTTAGCTAACACTGAAGCTTTCTTT	CASSFLANTEAFF
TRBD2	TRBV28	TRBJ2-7	TGTGCCAGCAGTTTATTTAGCGGGAGTCGAAGGGAGCAGTACTTC	CASSLFSGSRREQYF
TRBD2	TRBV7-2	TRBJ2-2	TGTGCCAGCAGCCGCCGGGGGGACACCGGGGAGCTGTTTTTT	CASSRRGDTGELFF
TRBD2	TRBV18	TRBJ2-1	TGTGCCAGCTCCCCACCCCTAGCGGGAAGCTCCTACAATGAGCAGTTCTTC	CASSPPLAGSSYNEQFF
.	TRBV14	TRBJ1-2	TGTGCCAGCAGCCATTTTTCCAGGGATGGCTACACCTTC	CASSHFSRDGYTF
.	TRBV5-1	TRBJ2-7	TGCGCCAGCAGCCCTGGGACGAGGACAGCGTGGAGGGAGCAGTACTTC	CASSPGTRTAWREQYF
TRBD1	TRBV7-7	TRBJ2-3	TGTGCCAGCAGCCGAGGGACAGGCCCCACAGATACGCAGTATTTT	CASSRGTGPTDTQYF
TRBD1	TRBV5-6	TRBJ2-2	TGTGCCAGCAGCTCCGACAGGGAGAGAAACACCGGGGAGCTGTTTTTT	CASSSDRERNTGELFF
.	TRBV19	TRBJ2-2	TGTGCCAGTAGTATAGGCGCGAACACCGGGGAGCTGTTTTTT	CASSIGANTGELFF
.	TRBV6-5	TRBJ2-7	TGTGCCAGCAGTTACCTTGCGAACCCTCCCTACGAGCAGTACTTC	CASSYLANPPYEQYF
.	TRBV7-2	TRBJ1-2	TGTGCCAGCAGCCCCCCGACCCGGGGTAACTATGGCTACACCTTC	CASSPPTRGNYGYTF
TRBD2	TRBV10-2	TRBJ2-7	TGCGCCAGCAGTGAGTCGCAGCGGGGGGGCGAGCAGTACTTC	CASSESQRGGEQYF
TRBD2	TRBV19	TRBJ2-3	TGTGCCAGTAGTGTCCAAGGGACTAGCGGACCGGATACGCAGTATTTT	CASSVQGTSGPDTQYF
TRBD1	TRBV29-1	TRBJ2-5	TGCAGCGTCGGGTCCGGGACAGGGTTTGAGGAGACCCAGTACTTC	CSVGSGTGFEETQYF
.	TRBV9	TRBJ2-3	TGTGCCAGCAGCGTTTTAAGCAATCTCCCGGATACGCAGTATTTT	CASSVLSNLPDTQYF
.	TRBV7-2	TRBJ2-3	TGTGCCAGCAGCGGGGGGGCCAGAGATACGCAGTATTTT	CASSGGARDTQYF
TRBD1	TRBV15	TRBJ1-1	TGTGCCACCAGCAGAGATAGGGGGACAGATGAAGCTTTCTTT	CATSRDRGTDEAFF
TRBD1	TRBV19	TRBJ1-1	TGTGCCAGTAGTATATCCGGGACAGCGAACACTGAAGCTTTCTTT	CASSISGTANTEAFF
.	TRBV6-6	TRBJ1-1	TGTGCCAGCAGTGATGGGGGGGGAGCTTTCTTT	CASSDGGGAFF
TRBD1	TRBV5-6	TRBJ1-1	TGTGCCAGCAGCTTGGGACAGGGGAACTCAGCTTTCTTT	CASSLGQGNSAFF
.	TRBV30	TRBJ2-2	TGTGCCTGGAGTGCCCTTAACACCGGGGAGCTGTTTTTT	CAWSALNTGELFF
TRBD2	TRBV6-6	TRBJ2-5	TGTGCCAGCAGCTGGGGACTAGCGGGGACACAAGAGACCCAGTACTTC	CASSWGLAGTQETQYF
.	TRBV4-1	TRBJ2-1	TGCGCCAGCAGCCAAGATCCGCCAGGCGCCTACAATGAGCAGTTCTTC	CASSQDPPGAYNEQFF
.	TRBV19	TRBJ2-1	TGTGCCAGTAAGGCAGGCAATGAGCAGTTCTTC	CASKAGNEQFF
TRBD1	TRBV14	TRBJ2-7	TGTGCCAGCAGCCAGAGGACAGGGGGCGCCCCCCACTACGAGCAGTACTTC	CASSQRTGGAPHYEQYF
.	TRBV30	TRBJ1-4	TGTGCCTGGAGGCAGGGGTATGAAAAACTGTTTTTT	CAWRQGYEKLFF
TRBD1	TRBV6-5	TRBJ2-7	TGTGCCAGCAGTCTCAACAGGGGAAGCTCCTACGAGCAGTACTTC	CASSLNRGSSYEQYF
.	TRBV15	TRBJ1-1	TGTGCCACCAGCAGAGATAAACGGGTCACTGAAGCTTTCTTT	CATSRDKRVTEAFF
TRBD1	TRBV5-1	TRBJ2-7	TGCGCCAGCAGCGGCGGGACAGGGCGGGACGAGCAGTACTTC	CASSGGTGRDEQYF
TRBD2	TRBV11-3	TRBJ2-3	TGTGCCAGCAGCTTTTGGGGAGCGGGACCAGATACGCAGTATTTT	CASSFWGAGPDTQYF
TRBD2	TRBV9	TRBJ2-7	TGTGCCAGCAGCGTTAGCGGGAAGCCGGGGTACGAGCAGTACTTC	CASSVSGKPGYEQYF
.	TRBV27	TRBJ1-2	TGTGCCAGCAGTTTGGCGGACAGCTATGGCTACACCTTC	CASSLADSYGYTF
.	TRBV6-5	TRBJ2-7	TGTGCCAGCAGGGTGGGACTTGCTTCCTACGAGCAGTACTTC	CASRVGLASYEQYF